This TCR beta chain was profiled in a study of cytomegalovirus exposure and HLA in healthy donors. Study-wide points: There were some public TCRs occurring in many donors, but most TCR sequences were rare. Specificity of three CMV-associated chains for CMV antigens was verified in vitro. Altogether, 150 to 200 TCR beta chains were recorded as cytomegalovirus-associated.

Comments on this clone: Its antigen is unknown.

V shed 7 bases and J 4 bases; nucleotides not matched to a gene: 12. The CDR3 length is 15 residues. Germline-derived CDR1 and CDR2 are LNHDA and SQIVND (reference sequence). Profiled with immunoSEQ multiplex PCR; TCRdb holds only in-frame clones, not every one. This table has around 61,000 clones, about 92% appearing once. This chain uses TRBV19 with TRBJ1-2; TRBD1 agrees at 7 bases. Sequenced sample: PBMCs. The TCR sequence derives from a man younger than 30 in good health and CMV-seronegative. CDR3 DNA sequence: TGTGCCAGTACCCCCCTGAGGGGGCTCGGCTATGGCTACACCTTC. Protein sequence: CASTPLRGLGYGYTF.